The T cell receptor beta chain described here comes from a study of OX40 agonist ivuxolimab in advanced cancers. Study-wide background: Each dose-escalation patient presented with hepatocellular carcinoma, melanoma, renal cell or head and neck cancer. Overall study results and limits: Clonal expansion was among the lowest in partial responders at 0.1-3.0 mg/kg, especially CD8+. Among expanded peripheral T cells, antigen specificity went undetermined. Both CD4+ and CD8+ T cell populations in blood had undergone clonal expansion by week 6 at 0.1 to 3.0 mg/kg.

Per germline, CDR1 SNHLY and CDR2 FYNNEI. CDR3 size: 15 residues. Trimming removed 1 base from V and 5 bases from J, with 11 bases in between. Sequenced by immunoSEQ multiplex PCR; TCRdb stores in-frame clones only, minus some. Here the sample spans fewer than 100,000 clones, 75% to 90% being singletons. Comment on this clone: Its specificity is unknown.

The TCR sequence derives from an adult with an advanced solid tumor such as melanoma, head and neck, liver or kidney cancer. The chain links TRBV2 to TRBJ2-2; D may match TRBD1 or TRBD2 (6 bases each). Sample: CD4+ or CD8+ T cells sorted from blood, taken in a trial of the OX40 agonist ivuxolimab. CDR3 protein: CASSEGGALTGELFF. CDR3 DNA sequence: TGTGCCAGCAGTGAAGGGGGGGCCTTGACCGGGGAGCTGTTTTTT.